The T cell receptor beta chain described here comes from a study of radiotherapy plus CTLA-4 blockade in lung cancer. The CDR3 has 13 amino acids. CDR1 and CDR2 from the germline V gene are GTSNPN and SVGIG (reference sequence). Trimming removed 2 bases at V and 0 bases at J, with 5 bases between. Using immunoSEQ multiplex PCR, the repertoire was profiled, and TCRdb retains in-frame clones only, with some absent. The table has 85,000 to 120,000 clones, under 90% seen once. The material was peripheral blood, obtained from a patient treated with radiotherapy plus ipilimumab. The sequence derives from a human donor with non-small cell lung cancer that progressed on radiotherapy plus ipilimumab. Some clones in this sample may be carry-over from other donors' samples. The chain recombines TRBV30 with TRBJ2-4; D is uncertain. The CDR3 DNA is TGTGCCTGGAGTTACGGAGCCAAAAACATTCAGTACTTC. Its translation is CAWSYGAKNIQYF. The full variable domain, rest sourced from reference TRBV30 and TRBJ2-4, is SQTIHQWPATLVQPVGSPLSLECTVEGTSNPNLYWYRQAAGRGLQLLFYSVGIGQISSEVPQNLSASRPQDRQFILSSKKLLLSDSGFYLCAWSYGAKNIQYFGAGTRLSVL.